This T cell receptor beta chain was identified in a study of shared clonotypes between healthy human individuals (TCRdb year 2020). With regard to the full study: The cohort included three men and two women between 18 and 49 years of age. Leukapheresis yielded between about 0.85 and 10 billion PBMCs per donor. To increase sequencing depth and limit assay-specific biases, different laboratories used diverse techniques to prepare libraries and sequence TCR repertoires. Blood TCR repertoires of five healthy adults were deeply sequenced to estimate repertoire size and the extent of clonotype sharing between individuals. For each donor, three plates each were used for CD4 naive and CD4 memory, two plates were used for CD8 naive, and one plate was used for CD8 memory.

Concerning this clone itself: This clone's antigen is unknown. Within one base of it there is no much larger clone, and no base qualities were kept.

TCR CDR3 regions were amplified from genomic DNA by multiplex PCR using the deep immunoSEQ assay. For each cell subset, the extracted genomic DNA was distributed evenly across all wells of several immunoSEQ 96-well plates, and each plate served as one replicate. Each replicate PCR for sorted subsets received around 200 ng genomic DNA, equal to roughly 29,000 T cell genomes. Purified libraries were measured with a Qubit 3.0 fluorometer, size-checked on a Bioanalyzer 2100, and measured again with the KAPA Library Quantification kit. Every immunoSEQ 96-well plate was sequenced on a dedicated single-read 150-cycle Illumina NextSeq 550 flow cell. The authors' pipeline ran thus. Because the immunoSEQ output held only junctional sequences and lacked quality scores, the filtering could not match the filtering applied to full-length reads. Sequences were annotated with PyIR, a Python wrapper for IgBLAST v1.9, using IMGT germline references to assign V/J genes and CDR3. Reads were filtered out if the reads had weak V/J assignments (E-value above 1e-6), no CDR3, stop codons, out-of-frame junctions, or ambiguous translated residues. V3J clonotypes were defined by identical inferred V gene, J gene, and CDR3 amino acid sequence. The percentage overlap between two repertoires was calculated by dividing the number of shared unique clonotypes by the size of the smaller repertoire. Repertoire richness was assessed with RTK rarefaction, the Chao1 estimator, and Recon v2.1 estimates of unobserved clonotypes. For all TCRbeta clonotypes obtained by the gDNA method from a few donors, generation probabilities were computed with OLGA. In TCRdb, the immuneACCESS table is reduced to in-frame sequences with V and J assigned. These tables do not hold every clone; where another copy was compared, an unresolved V gene accounts for under half, and the others remain unexplained. V, J and clone size derive from that table, while D and trimming were established from the DNA sequence. The sample profile shows over a million clones; approximately 80% of them were found once. Jointly, the top ten make up more than 0.45% of the sample.

Donors were healthy HIV-negative adults with no recently reported acute infections or vaccinations. Every donor was a Caucasian adult residing in Nashville, Tennessee, USA. CD4+ T cells were enriched by magnetic negative selection; naive cells were then positively selected on CD45RA, and the negative fraction formed the memory subset. Blood was obtained by leukapheresis, after which PBMCs were separated by Ficoll-Histopaque density gradient centrifugation and cryopreserved in liquid nitrogen vapor phase. Analytical flow cytometry was used to check the purity and quantity of every magnetically sorted T cell population. From each sorted fraction, genomic DNA was isolated and quantified by UV absorbance on a Nanodrop 2000c. Study-wide findings and limitations: Sampling was restricted to blood, and TCR repertoires in tissue are likely to differ from TCR repertoires in blood. Pairwise subsampling indicated that sequencing depth was expected to affect the degree of clonotype sharing among donors. The genetic and exposure-history diversity represented was limited by the small number of donors. Incomplete sequencing was indicated by rarefaction of sorted-subset datasets, despite the large sequencing depth. Naive subsets generally had larger estimated clonotype richness than memory subsets. Compared with non-shared clonotypes, clonotypes shared by all four sorted-subset donors had higher generation probabilities. Sharing across a few donors was observed for about 5% of naive CD4, 3% to 4% of naive CD8, 2% to 2.5% of memory CD4, and about 0.39% of memory CD8 clonotypes.

Sequenced input: memory CD4+ T cells from PBMCs. The cell subset or site label on this specimen signifies: CD45RA-negative fraction. The clonotype comes from a man between 18 and 29 years old in good health. Some clones in this sample may be carry-over from other donors' samples.

The bases are TGTGCCAGCAGTGTGGCAGGGGGGGCGAGCACTGAAGCTTTCTTT. This yields the protein CASSVAGGASTEAFF. The rearrangement combines TRBV6-1 with TRBJ1-1; the central 7 bases match TRBD1. Taken from the germline V gene, the CDR1 and CDR2 loops are MNHNS and SASEGT. From the cysteine up to the phenylalanine, the CDR3 has a length of 15 residues. The only DNA kept is the CDR3, 45 bases in frame from the first base. After removal of 4 bases from V and 4 bases from J, the junction retains 9 bases not matched to a gene.